What follows describes a single T cell receptor (beta chain). Its antigen is as yet unknown. Measured with immunoSEQ multiplex PCR; TCRdb has only the in-frame clones, and not every one. Found here are around 100,000 clones, 85% to 95% of them singletons; the top ten hold about 1.5%. The data were taken from a study of T cell responses to AZD1222 COVID-19 vaccine. Regarding the study as a whole: Baseline antibody screening turned up just six or seven seropositive AZD1222 recipients. Donors, mostly white British, included more females; clonal diversity was possibly underestimated. A reported finding is that nearly half of spike-specific TCRs target unmutated variant regions. Repertoire sampling was restricted to post-peak T cell response timepoints.

The CDR3 runs to 14 residues. The germline gives CDR1 MDHEN, CDR2 SYDVKM. V lost 4 bases and J lost 0; bases outside the gene matches: 2. The source is an adult in good health. This chain connects TRBV28 to TRBJ1-2, with 7 bases lining up with TRBD1. The sample in question was peripheral blood, obtained on day 0 of AZD1222 vaccination. The CDR3 DNA follows: TGTGCCAGCAGTTCCGGACAGGCTAACTATGGCTACACCTTC. This codes for CASSSGQANYGYTF.